These 12 T cell receptor beta chains originate from one sample sequenced in a study of blood T cell repertoires in COVID-19. Libraries were prepared by immunoSEQ multiplex PCR; TCRdb keeps only in-frame clonotypes and omits some of them. The table lists fewer than 500,000 clones, roughly 88% of them singletons. The sequenced material came from peripheral blood. These TCRs come from a woman in her 30s with active or convalescent COVID-19.

The CDR3 nucleotides are TGCGCCAGCAGCCCTAACCGGGACAGCGTCTATGGCTACACCTTC. It translates to CASSPNRDSVYGYTF. The gene calls are TRBV5-1 and TRBJ1-2, with 7 bases identical to TRBD1. With V trimmed by 4 bases and J by 4 bases, 10 bases remained unmatched. CDR1 SGHRS and CDR2 YFSETQ come from the germline V gene. CDR3 length: 15 residues.

The chain links TRBV9 to TRBJ2-7; the match to TRBD2 covers 12 bases. Germline-derived CDR1 and CDR2 are SGDLS and YYNGEE. With V trimmed by 0 bases and J by 4 bases, 5 bases remained unmatched. This CDR3 contains 16 residues. The CDR3 protein is CASSVAPGLAGYEQYF. The CDR3 coding sequence is TGTGCCAGCAGCGTAGCCCCGGGACTAGCGGGTTACGAGCAGTACTTC.

This chain links TRBV20-1 with TRBJ2-1; D uncertain. CDR3 size: 11 residues. CDR1 is DFQATT, CDR2 SNEGSKA, per germline (reference sequence). V was clipped by 7 bases and J by 4 bases, with 8 bases between them. The CDR3 DNA reads as TGCAGTGGGGCTCTTTACAATGAGCAGTTCTTC. It encodes CSGALYNEQFF.

The CDR3 coding sequence is TGTGCCAGCAGCCTGTACAGCGGGGAGCTGTTTTTT. Its protein product is CASSLYSGELFF. The V gene is TRBV5-8, the J gene TRBJ2-2; D is unresolved. CDR3 length: 12 amino acids. Germline CDR1 SGHTS, CDR2 YDEGEE. V was trimmed by 4 bases and J by 7 bases, leaving 8 bases between them.

This chain joins TRBV7-9 and TRBJ2-7, with D perhaps TRBD1 (5 bases). The CDR3 is 17 residues long. V shed 5 bases and J shed 2 bases, with 22 bases lying between them. Germline CDR1 and CDR2: SEHNR and FQNEAQ (reference sequence). This CDR3 reads CASSHLSGKGPAYEQYF. Written as DNA, the CDR3 is TGTGCCAGCAGCCATTTGTCAGGGAAGGGGCCCGCCTACGAGCAGTACTTC.

This rearrangement joins TRBV10-3 to TRBJ2-7; 7 bases are shared with TRBD1. The CDR3 contains 13 residues. Germline lookup yields CDR1 ENHRY and CDR2 SYGVKD. V lost 2 bases, J lost 5 bases, and 3 bases stayed unmatched. The CDR3 coding sequence is TGTGCCATCAGTGAGATCACAGGGGACGAGCAGTACTTC. It is translated as CAISEITGDEQYF.

As DNA, the CDR3 is TGCGCCAGCAGCGGCGGGGACAGCGTAGTCTACGAGCAGTACTTC. Encoded protein: CASSGGDSVVYEQYF. The chain joins TRBV5-1 to TRBJ2-7; TRBD1 might be the D (7 bases). The CDR3 runs 15 residues. Germline V gene lookup returns CDR1 SGHRS and CDR2 YFSETQ. Between the trimmed V and J ends, which lost 4 bases and 3 bases, there was a span of 17 bases.

The chain uses TRBV29-1 and TRBJ2-2, with D possibly matching TRBD2 (6 bases). Germline V gene lookup returns CDR1 SQVTM and CDR2 ANQGSEA. The length of the CDR3 is 15 residues. The V end lost 4 bases, the J end lost 5 bases, and 17 bases lay between the germline ends. The DNA of the CDR3 is TGCAGCGTTGGATTGGAGGGCGCCCTAACCGGGGAGCTGTTTTTT. Translation gives CSVGLEGALTGELFF.

This clone was observed a single time. The chain uses TRBV7-6 and TRBJ2-3; 10 bases agree with TRBD2. This CDR3 is built from 16 residues. With V trimmed by 4 bases and J by 2 bases, 6 bases remained unmatched. Germline CDR1 SGHVS, CDR2 FNYEAQ. The CDR3 DNA sequence: TGTGCCAGCAGCTCAAGCCTAGCGGGGGCCACAGATACGCAGTATTTT. Its protein product is CASSSSLAGATDTQYF.

This rearrangement joins TRBV10-3 to TRBJ2-5; 11 nucleotides match TRBD2. V shed 0 bases, J shed 1 base, and the junction held 1 base outside the gene matches. Germline CDR1 and CDR2: ENHRY and SYGVKD. The length of the CDR3 is 16 residues. CDR3: CAISESLAGGQETQYF. As DNA, the CDR3 is TGTGCCATCAGTGAGTCTCTAGCGGGGGGCCAAGAGACCCAGTACTTC.

The gene calls are TRBV9 and TRBJ2-1; 10 nucleotides align to TRBD1. CDR3 length: 18 amino acids. The germline gives CDR1 SGDLS, CDR2 YYNGEE. The V gene end was trimmed by 3 bases and the J gene end by 2 bases; junction bases not matched to a gene: 11. The CDR3 DNA reads TGTGCCAGCAGCGAGGGACAGGGGCTAAAACCCCCCTACAATGAGCAGTTCTTC. This codes for CASSEGQGLKPPYNEQFF.

This rearrangement joins TRBV19 to TRBJ2-7, with 13 bases lining up with TRBD2. CDR3 size: 17 residues. Trimming cost V 5 bases and J 3 bases; bases outside gene matches: 10. Germline V gives CDR1 LNHDA, CDR2 SQIVND (reference sequence). CDR3 loop: CASSAGWTSGGLYEQYF. The CDR3 nucleotides read TGTGCCAGTAGTGCAGGGTGGACTAGCGGGGGTCTCTACGAGCAGTACTTC.